This record covers a single T cell receptor (beta chain). Its antigen is not known. The CDR3 runs to 17 residues. Unmatched junction bases numbered 6, after V lost 1 base and J lost 0 bases. In germline, CDR1 is SGHTA, CDR2 FQGNSA. These data come from a study of T cell repertoires in cytomegalovirus infection. In the study overall: Recently identified HLA-C-restricted CMV epitopes and well-studied HLA-B-restricted CMV epitopes were used by the study. Both CMV infection and a matching HLA type were indicated by public TCR beta signatures. General observations from the study: Carriers of CMV and the relevant HLA type were discriminated by public TCR beta frequency. CMV-specific HLA-C-restricted TCR beta clonotypes dominated the ex vivo response.

TCRdb ran MiXCR on the reads and lists one entry per CDR3 protein. The table has tens of thousands of distinct CDR3 sequences, 20% to 25% seen once. The sample consisted of CD8+ T cells from cultured PBMCs, taken from culture after CMV antigen stimulation. The gene calls are TRBV7-2 and TRBJ1-2; 9 nucleotides match TRBD1. This receptor was taken from a human donor in good health (CMV status not recorded). Some clones in this sample may be carry-over from other donors' samples. In DNA form, the CDR3 reads TGTGCCAGCAGCTTAGGAACCGGGACAGGGCCTAACTATGGCTACACCTTC. As protein: CASSLGTGTGPNYGYTF.